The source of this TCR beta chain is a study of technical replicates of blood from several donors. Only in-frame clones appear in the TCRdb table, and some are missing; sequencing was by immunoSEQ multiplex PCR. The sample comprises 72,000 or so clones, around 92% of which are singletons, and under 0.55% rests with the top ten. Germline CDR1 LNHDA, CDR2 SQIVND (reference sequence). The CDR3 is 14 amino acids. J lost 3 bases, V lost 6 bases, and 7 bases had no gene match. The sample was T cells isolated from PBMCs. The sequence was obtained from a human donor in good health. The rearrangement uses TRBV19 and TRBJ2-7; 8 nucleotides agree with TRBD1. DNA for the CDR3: TGTGCCAGTAGCCAAGGACAGGGTCTCTACGAGCAGTACTTC. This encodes CASSQGQGLYEQYF.